This entry features one T cell receptor (beta chain) sequence. Its antigen is currently unknown. This sample is part of a study of OX40 agonist ivuxolimab in advanced cancers. Study overall: The dose-escalation group included hepatocellular carcinoma, melanoma, renal cell carcinoma and head and neck cancer. Study-wide results and limits: On average, a greater number of expanded clones characterised CD8+ T cells relative to CD4+.

The CDR3 sequence is 15 residues long. From germline, CDR1 is GTSNPN and CDR2 SVGIG (reference sequence). V dropped 3 bases and J dropped 1; count of bases not matched to a gene: 5. TCRdb keeps only in-frame clones here, not all; method: immunoSEQ multiplex PCR. This table holds 38,000 or so clones, nearly 90% found once. The receptor was derived from an adult with an advanced solid tumor such as melanoma, head and neck, liver or kidney cancer. The sequencing here drew on CD4+ or CD8+ T cells sorted from blood, taken in a trial of the OX40 agonist ivuxolimab. The rearrangement links TRBV30 to TRBJ2-2, with 7 nucleotides matching TRBD2. The CDR3 DNA follows: TGTGCCTGGAGAGATCCGGGGGGGAACACCGGGGAGCTGTTTTTT. Its translation: CAWRDPGGNTGELFF.